These 21 T cell receptor beta chains were sequenced from one sample in a study of blood T cell repertoires in COVID-19. Assay used: immunoSEQ multiplex PCR; TCRdb lists only in-frame clones, some missing. The sample lists a few hundred thousand clones, about 79% occurring once. Sequences were obtained from peripheral blood. Source of these receptors: a woman in her forties who had recovered from COVID-19.

The gene calls are TRBV5-5 and TRBJ2-7; TRBD2 agrees at 8 bases. The CDR3 is made up of 17 amino acids. Germline trimming cut 4 bases from V and 0 bases from J; bases unmatched to any gene: 12. Germline V gene sequence: CDR1 SGHKS, CDR2 YYEKEE (reference sequence). The CDR3 region has the DNA TGTGCCAGCAGCGCCGACTACGGGAGGGCGGGCTCCTACGAGCAGTACTTC. This translates into CASSADYGRAGSYEQYF.

This chain links TRBV7-3 with TRBJ1-1; D gene unclear. CDR1 is SGHTA, CDR2 FQGTGA, per germline. V lost 0 bases, J lost 2 bases, and 13 bases lay in between. The CDR3 runs to 16 residues. The CDR3 bases are TGTGCCAGCAGCTTAACGGGCACGTTACCTAACACTGAAGCTTTCTTT. This codes for CASSLTGTLPNTEAFF.

CDR3 in DNA: TGCGCCAGCAGCTTTAGTACCGGGACAGGTAATTCACCCCTCCACTTT. Its protein product is CASSFSTGTGNSPLHF. The chain combines TRBV5-1 with TRBJ1-6, with 8 bases matching TRBD1. J was trimmed by 6 bases and V by 2 bases; bases with no gene match: 7. In germline, CDR1 is SGHRS, CDR2 YFSETQ. The CDR3 is 16 residues long.

The chain has TRBV30 and TRBJ1-6, with TRBD1 identical over 8 bases. This CDR3 is built from 15 residues. With 3 bases clipped from V and 7 bases from J, the junction kept 8 bases outside the gene matches. Germline loops: CDR1 GTSNPN, CDR2 SVGIG (reference sequence). The CDR3 reads CAWSRFQGANSPLHF. CDR3 nucleotides: TGTGCCTGGAGCCGCTTTCAGGGGGCCAATTCACCCCTCCACTTT.

The chain uses TRBV11-1 and TRBJ2-3; perhaps TRBD1 as D (6 bases). CDR3 length equals 14 residues. V was pared by 5 bases and J by 0 bases, with 9 bases between. The germline V gene has CDR1 SGHAT and CDR2 FQDESV (reference sequence). The CDR3 DNA reads TGTGCCAGCAGCCCGACAGGTAGCACAGATACGCAGTATTTT. The encoded protein is CASSPTGSTDTQYF.

The rearrangement uses TRBV6-5 and TRBJ2-1; TRBD2 matches 9 bases. Per germline, CDR1 MNHEY and CDR2 SVGAGI. V trimming: 4 bases; J trimming: 6 bases; junction bases outside the gene matches: 7. The CDR3 loop spans 15 amino acids. The CDR3 region is CASSSPSGVFNEQFF. The CDR3 coding sequence is TGTGCCAGCAGTTCTCCTAGCGGGGTCTTCAATGAGCAGTTCTTC.

A word on this clone: The germline gene is not matched at one end of the junction; a read error may be the cause. The gene calls are TRBV29-1 and TRBJ1-2; D unresolved. CDR1 and CDR2 from the germline V gene are SQVTM and ANQGSEA. CDR3 length equals 14 residues. The CDR3 bases are TGCAGCGTTGAAGGTGCAGACTCTAAGTATGGCTACACCTTC. Its protein product is CSVEGADSKYGYTF.

The chain is built from TRBV6-2 or TRBV6-3 and TRBJ2-7; D unresolved. The CDR3 extends over 12 amino acids. Germline lookup yields CDR1 MNHEY and CDR2 SVGEGT. Trimming shortened V by 4 bases and J by 4 bases, and 8 bases separated the two germline ends. In nucleotides, the CDR3 is TGTGCCAGCAGTTGGAGTGGATACGAGCAGTACTTC. Translation gives CASSWSGYEQYF.

This sequence joins TRBV2 and TRBJ2-2, with 9 nucleotides matching TRBD2. J gave up 2 bases and V 3 bases, and 22 bases lay outside the gene matches. Germline lookup yields CDR1 SNHLY and CDR2 FYNNEI. The CDR3 is 22 amino acids. CDR3 sequence (DNA): TGTGCCAGCAGTGATATTCAACGGCGGGGGGGTACACGCATATATAACACCGGGGAGCTGTTTTTT. This translates into CASSDIQRRGGTRIYNTGELFF. The entire variable domain, with the rest obtained from reference TRBV2 and TRBJ2-2, is as follows: EPEVTQTPSHQVTQMGQEVILRCVPISNHLYFYWYRQILGQKVEFLVSFYNNEISEKSEIFDDQFSVERPDGSNFTLKIRSTKLEDSAMYFCASSDIQRRGGTRIYNTGELFFGEGSRLTVL.

This rearrangement joins TRBV6-6 to TRBJ1-4; 9 bases align to TRBD1. Germline V gene data show CDR1 as MNHNY and CDR2 as SVGAGI (reference sequence). The CDR3 covers 16 residues. V dropped 2 bases and J dropped 8; count of bases not matched to a gene: 9. Written as DNA, the CDR3 is TGTGCCAGCAGTTACCCCCGGGACAGGGAGGACGAAAAACTGTTTTTT. This gives the protein CASSYPRDREDEKLFF.

V is TRBV6-5 and J is TRBJ1-2, with D perhaps matching TRBD1 (6 bases). The CDR3 is made up of 13 amino acids. Germline V lookup: CDR1 MNHEY, CDR2 SVGAGI. Trimming shortened V by 6 bases and J by 8 bases, and 16 bases separated the two germline ends. The CDR3 is CASRVDRLAGYTF. The CDR3 region has the DNA TGTGCCAGCAGAGTAGACAGGTTGGCGGGCTACACCTTC.

The chain links TRBV3-1 (or the pseudogene TRBV3-2) to TRBJ2-3; 7 nucleotides match TRBD1. V gave up 1 base and J gave up 7 bases; unmatched junction bases: 2. This CDR3 comprises 13 residues. CDR1 is LGHDT, CDR2 YNNKEL, per germline (reference sequence). The CDR3 region is CASSQGQGNTQYF. The CDR3 DNA follows: TGTGCCAGCAGCCAAGGACAGGGCAATACGCAGTATTTT.

The chain uses TRBV6-2 or TRBV6-3 and TRBJ1-5; 7 positions agree with TRBD1. The V gene's germline CDR1 is MNHEY and CDR2 SVGEGT. The CDR3 is made up of 14 amino acids. Trimming at V came to 2 bases and at J to 6 bases, leaving 4 bases not matched to a gene. The CDR3 spells CASSYLDRTQPQHF. CDR3 DNA sequence: TGTGCCAGCAGTTACCTGGACAGGACTCAGCCCCAGCATTTT.

The genes are TRBV7-2 and TRBJ2-1; 7 positions agree with TRBD1. The V and J ends lost 5 bases and 5 bases, in that order; junction bases with no gene match: 9. Germline CDR1 is SGHTA and CDR2 is FQGNSA. The CDR3 spans 15 residues. CDR3: CASSIRGQDDNEQFF. The CDR3 nucleotides are TGTGCCAGCAGCATCCGTGGACAGGATGACAATGAGCAGTTCTTC.

This chain links TRBV5-1 with TRBJ1-1, with no clear D. The ends were cut back, 2 bases at V and 1 base at J, with 6 bases in the middle. Germline lookup yields CDR1 SGHRS and CDR2 YFSETQ. The CDR3 runs to 13 residues. CDR3 DNA sequence: TGCGCCAGCAGCTTTACTTCGAACACTGAAGCTTTCTTT. Translation: CASSFTSNTEAFF.

The rearrangement links TRBV19 to TRBJ1-4, with TRBD1 identical over 7 bases. The CDR3 has 17 amino acids. V shed 8 bases, J shed 6 bases, and the junction held 18 bases outside the gene matches. Germline lookup yields CDR1 LNHDA and CDR2 SQIVND (reference sequence). CDR3 sequence: CASQNNNRGRVDEKLFF. The CDR3 DNA follows: TGTGCCAGTCAAAACAATAACAGGGGCCGTGTGGATGAAAAACTGTTTTTT.

This clone has only one observation. V usage is TRBV19 and J usage is TRBJ1-4; no clear D gene. V was trimmed by 7 bases and J by 4 bases, leaving 13 bases between them. Germline V gene sequence: CDR1 LNHDA, CDR2 SQIVND (reference sequence). The CDR3 runs to 14 residues. CDR3 coding DNA: TGTGCCAGTATAGGCGGGCACCTTAATGAAAAACTGTTTTTT. Translating gives CASIGGHLNEKLFF.

The rearrangement uses TRBV5-1 and TRBJ1-4; D is undetermined. The CDR3 runs to 13 residues. The V end lost 2 bases, the J end lost 6 bases, and 8 bases lay between the germline ends. Germline V CDR1 and CDR2: SGHRS, YFSETQ. In DNA form, the CDR3 reads TGCGCCAGCAGCTTTAATCCCGATGAAAAACTGTTTTTT. Encoded protein: CASSFNPDEKLFF.

This chain uses TRBV18 with TRBJ2-1; no clear D gene. The CDR3 runs to 14 residues. The V gene lost 6 bases and the J gene lost 4 bases, with 13 bases spanning the gap. Germline V lookup: CDR1 KGHSH, CDR2 LQKENI. CDR3 in DNA: TGTGCCAGCTCCTCTTTAGATAATTACAATGAGCAGTTCTTC. Its protein is CASSSLDNYNEQFF.

The V and J genes are TRBV9 and TRBJ1-2; D unresolved. The V end was cut by 4 bases, the J end by 4 bases, with 17 bases between. The CDR3 length is 15 residues. Germline V lookup: CDR1 SGDLS, CDR2 YYNGEE. The DNA of the CDR3 is TGTGCCAGCAGCCCCGGGGTTAGCTCATCCTATGGCTACACCTTC. Translation: CASSPGVSSSYGYTF. The entire variable domain, with the rest obtained from reference TRBV9 and TRBJ1-2, is as follows: DSGVTQTPKHLITATGQRVTLRCSPRSGDLSVYWYQQSLDQGLQFLIQYYNGEERAKGNILERFSAQQFPDLHSELNLSSLELGDSALYFCASSPGVSSSYGYTFGSGTRLTVV.

CDR3: CASSSSYTGSYEQYF. In DNA, the CDR3 is TGCGCCAGCAGCTCATCCTACACAGGGTCCTACGAGCAGTACTTC. V gene TRBV5-1 combines with J gene TRBJ2-7; D may be TRBD1 (6 bases). This CDR3 is 15 amino acids long. The germline V and J ends were trimmed by 3 bases and 1 base, with 14 bases remaining between them. Germline CDR1 is SGHRS and CDR2 is YFSETQ.